This T cell receptor beta chain comes out of a study of blood T cell repertoires in COVID-19. Turning to the study itself: Samples representing acute and convalescent COVID-19 were sourced from the United States, Italy and Spain. PBMCs, B-cell-depleted T cells, or T cells were the source of the cDNA or gDNA that made up the material.

Those who participated ranged in age from roughly 18 to 90 years and resided in 20 to 25 US areas. This table comes from immunoSEQ multiplex PCR, and its TCRdb copy is limited to in-frame clones, with some not included. Of approximately 220,000 clones in the sample, around 90% were seen once. With V trimmed by 6 bases and J by 6 bases, 6 bases remained unmatched. The CDR3 spans 13 residues. Looked up from germline, CDR1 is SNHLY and CDR2 is FYNNEI. Sequencing was performed on PBMCs or T cells enriched from blood (not recorded which). The source of this sequence is a man aged 25 to 40 who had recovered from COVID-19. The chain recombines TRBV2 with TRBJ2-3, with 7 bases identical to TRBD1. CDR3 sequence (DNA): TGTGCCAGCAGCGCCACAGGGGCTGATACGCAGTATTTT. Translated: CASSATGADTQYF. Filled out from reference TRBV2 and TRBJ2-3, the complete variable domain reads EPEVTQTPSHQVTQMGQEVILRCVPISNHLYFYWYRQILGQKVEFLVSFYNNEISEKSEIFDDQFSVERPDGSNFTLKIRSTKLEDSAMYFCASSATGADTQYFGPGTRLTVL.